Sequencing of this TCR beta chain was carried out in a study of cytomegalovirus exposure and HLA in healthy donors (dated by TCRdb to the late 2010s). A note on the overall study: In an earlier analysis of under 600 of the donors, around 300 Gb of sequence data and 100 million or so unique TCR beta sequences from approximately 180 million T cells were reported. Of the approximately 400 genotyped donors, around 81% fell in the genetic ancestry cluster associated with self-reported Caucasian donors. In addition to the first cohort of roughly 700 subjects, a separate validation cohort of 130 or so different subjects was used. A later analysis re-examined previously published TCR beta repertoires from hundreds of donors and added high-resolution HLA genotyping to investigate patterns of TCR occurrence. Donor age, sex, ethnicity and CMV serostatus were compiled alongside the repertoire data. Several DR-DQ haplotypes were treated as single units for association and clustering because of strong linkage in the cohort. All discovery cohort repertoires had been generated on a single sequencing platform. Genome-wide SNP genotypes for about 55% of the 666 donors were used in a later genetic analysis, which treated that subset as a discovery cohort. The study used immunosequencing to profile the T cell repertoires of hundreds of subjects and linked those repertoires to cytomegalovirus serostatus. To predict cytomegalovirus infection status, the study brought together high-throughput TCR immunosequencing, statistical association of individual TCRs with disease status, and machine learning. Among some 410 genotyped donors of the cohort, an average of approximately 230,000 unique TCR beta nucleotide sequences were sequenced per donor, 15% to 20% of them non-productive. Typing coverage differed by locus: A, B, C, DRB1 and DQB1 were typed in about 620-640 donors, DQA1 in 500 to 550, DPA1 in around 610, and DPB1 in just under 480. To decide whether each TCR beta V gene segment behaved as functional or pseudogenic, an earlier analysis of 587 of the donors relied on high-throughput TCR beta sequencing. The study was designed to test whether signatures of past pathogen exposure could be identified by cataloging public T cell receptors. Class I and class II HLA loci were covered by the typing at four-digit resolution. About 280 gigabases of sequencing data and approximately 85 million unique TCR sequences were included in an early release covering about 600 HLA-typed donors. The later analysis used no new phenotypic data to find candidate immune exposures, relying instead on TCR beta sequences and their occurrence across donors.

Overall study results and their limits: The only immune exposure information available for the cohort was CMV serostatus. An earlier analysis of some 560 of the donors showed that most TCR beta V segments appeared in productive rearrangements either about 87% or about 30% of the time, which broadly matched IMGT annotations. In a later analysis, some 18,000 TCR beta sequences were associated with specific HLA alleles at a false discovery rate of 0.05. Roughly uniform sequencing depth across donors was assumed in presence/absence analyses, although this assumption may not hold. Because HLA typing was missing for some donors at each locus, association tests included only the typed subset. Correlated functional status among segregating V segments might reflect linkage disequilibrium, but an unknown experimental factor could not be ruled out. A later genetic analysis associated a missense DCLRE1C variant with V-gene and J-gene trimming of TCR beta chains, and an independent cohort replicated the association. In a later genetic analysis, fewer N-insertions in productive TCRs were reported among donors in an Asian-associated ancestry cluster than the roughly 700-donor mean. A cluster of highly shared sequence variants was judged likely to be a technical artifact of the sequencing pipeline. Most TCR sequences were seen in very few donors, while some public TCRs were found in many individuals. According to a later analysis, TCR association rates differed among HLA loci, with DRB1 alleles showing the most associated TCRs and HLA-C alleles showing the fewest. The 87-base-pair reads could not distinguish some IMGT-functional V segments, including TRBV6-2 and TRBV6-3, so those segments were excluded. The classifier was reported to diagnose cytomegalovirus status with high specificity and sensitivity in both the original cohort and the validation cohort. A further reported finding was that TCR beta sequences accurately predicted the HLA-A and HLA-B alleles for most subjects in the first cohort. A later analysis reported that several top co-occurrence clusters appeared linked to parvovirus B19, influenza, CMV and Epstein-Barr virus. Only TCR beta chains were sequenced in this cohort, and the absence of alpha or paired-chain data limited detectable features. A few of the identified cytomegalovirus-associated TCR beta chains were confirmed in vitro to be specific for cytomegalovirus antigens. A later analysis found that most CMV-associated TCR beta chains appeared HLA-restricted, with HLA associations seemingly driven largely by CMV exposure. According to the authors, the approach could potentially be generalized to other disease states and immunological phenotypes. A later analysis found that HLA-associated TCR beta chains were more clonally expanded and had lower generation probabilities than equally common non-associated chains. In the study, around 150 TCR beta chains were listed as associated with cytomegalovirus. Around 16 rarely observed V segments, including chromosome 9 orphons, were excluded from the earlier analysis of several hundred of the donors because counts were too low. Strong co-occurrence of HLA alleles, especially DR and DQ, made assigning TCR associations to individual alleles difficult.

The cohort consisted of some 730 healthy bone marrow donors. All cohort members were sampled while nominally healthy, although unrecorded immune exposures were likely present. The donor was CMV seropositive and was included in the group of 290 or so seropositive cohort members. A peripheral blood sample was collected from each donor, and TCR beta sequencing was performed on peripheral blood mononuclear cells. The Qiagen DNeasy Blood Extraction Kit was used to extract genomic DNA from the blood cell samples. A single count supports this clone. The antigen it recognizes is unknown. There are no base qualities to consult, and no much larger clone falls within one base. The library relied on the immunoSEQ multiplex PCR assay. For the multiplex PCR, a mixture combining 60 forward primers for TCR Vbeta segments and 13 reverse primers for TCR Jbeta segments was used. A multiplex PCR assay on genomic DNA amplified the CDR3 region of rearranged TCR beta genes. The Illumina HiSeq System was used to sequence the amplified TCR beta libraries as 87-base-pair reads. As for the original processing: In a later analysis, some 80 million unique TCR beta chains were counted across the 690 or so repertoires, and roughly 9.9 million of these chains were shared by at least two donors. Raw reads were error-corrected and collapsed into unique sequences with a nearest-neighbor algorithm that merged closely related sequences to remove PCR and sequencing errors. V, D and J gene segments were assigned by aligning CDR3 sequences to IMGT reference sequences. For a sequence to be retained, at least a six-nucleotide match to both a V gene segment and a J gene segment was required. Rearrangements were called productive when the CDR3 lacked stop codons and stayed in frame with V and J; all others were non-productive. CDR3 was defined according to IMGT convention as the region running from the second conserved V-encoded cysteine to the conserved J-encoded phenylalanine. Sequences without an unambiguous match to a single V gene segment were excluded from the earlier analysis of 587 of the donors. In an earlier analysis of a few hundred of the donors, a V segment was called functional when productive rearrangements were above 56.7%, and segregating when the standard deviation between donors exceeded 5%. To diagnose cytomegalovirus status from the catalog of TCR beta chain sequences, a statistical classification framework was built. A later analysis assigned V and J genes by comparing TCR nucleotide sequences with IMGT/GENE-DB human TR gene sequences. Using the TCRdist pipeline, a later analysis assigned CDR3 sequences along with most-parsimonious VDJ recombination scenarios. In a later analysis, every TCR beta chain was defined by the combination of its CDR3 amino acid sequence and its V-gene family, and reads without a unique V-gene family were dropped. A later analysis removed 592 highly shared, low-generation-probability nucleotide sequences to deal with suspected cross-contamination and a sequencing artifact. In a later analysis, a clonal expansion index was calculated for each public chain from normalized within-repertoire ranks of inferred template counts. In a later analysis, generation probabilities were computed using a VDJ recombination model fitted to out-of-frame rearrangements, and the results were checked against IGoR. Hypergeometric tests were used in a later analysis to score TCR-TCR, TCR-HLA and TCR-CMV co-occurrence, with a repertoire-size bias correction applied to the TCR pairs. False discovery rates were estimated in a later analysis by permuting HLA or CMV assignments 20 times. A later analysis grouped co-occurring TCRs with DBSCAN, adding TCRdist sequence similarity when clustering within HLA-allele-positive subsets. Repertoires with fewer than 30,000 or more than 120,000 public chains, plus five repertoires with anomalous nucleotide sharing, were excluded from co-occurrence clustering. TCRdb retrieved this table from immuneACCESS and kept in-frame rearrangements only. Not all clones are present; in checked studies, unresolved V genes account for under half, and no reason is known for the remainder. The DNA was the basis for D and trimming; V, J and clone size are from that table. Across this sample there are around 100,000 clones, with 81% seen only once. Around 5.2% of the sample goes to the ten largest clones.

CDR1 is given as ENHRY and CDR2 as SYGVKD, both from the germline V gene. Germline trimming: 10 bases from V, 0 bases from J; junction bases outside gene matches: 6. Reading from cysteine to phenylalanine, the CDR3 counts 13 amino acids. Here the CDR3 DNA is all that survives: 39 bases in frame from base 1. The sequenced material came from PBMCs. The rearranged segments are TRBV10-3 and TRBJ2-7, and 7 junction bases match TRBD1. The receptor was isolated from a man aged 35 to 55 in good health and CMV-seropositive. The nucleotides read TGTGCCAGCGGACAGGAAATCTCCTACGAGCAGTACTTC. This yields the protein CASGQEISYEQYF.